The next 15 T cell receptor beta chains were all read from a single sample in a study of T cells after yellow fever vaccination. TCRdb called the 5' RACE reads again in MiXCR, with one record for every CDR3 protein. Among some 250,000 distinct CDR3 sequences, roughly 7.2% were seen once, and the ten largest hold 0.85%. The specimen comprised CD4+ T cells sorted from PBMCs, sampled 15 days after the yellow fever booster vaccination. Receptor source: a man younger than 45 who received the YFV17D yellow fever vaccine.

In this sample, this clonotype turned up a few times. The V call is TRBV20-1, the J call TRBJ2-5; 7 nucleotides agree with TRBD2. V gave up 4 bases and J gave up 0 bases; unmatched junction bases: 8. From germline, CDR1 is DFQATT and CDR2 SNEGSKA (reference sequence). This CDR3 has 15 amino acids. The CDR3 sequence: CSAKSTSPDQETQYF. CDR3 DNA sequence: TGCAGTGCTAAATCGACTAGCCCTGACCAAGAGACCCAGTACTTC.

This clonotype occurred many times. The chain links TRBV7-2 to TRBJ1-2; D remains unclear. From germline, CDR1 is SGHTA and CDR2 FQGNSA. The CDR3 covers 12 residues. The ends were cut back, 5 bases at V and 1 base at J, with 5 bases in the middle. The CDR3 DNA reads as TGTGCCAGCAGCCCGGATAACTATGGCTACACCTTC. This sequence encodes CASSPDNYGYTF.

This clonotype was seen ten or more times. V gene TRBV12-3 or TRBV12-4 combines with J gene TRBJ2-3; 9 positions match TRBD1. The trim removed 6 bases at V and 3 bases at J, leaving 13 bases unmatched. There are 17 residues in the CDR3. CDR3 coding DNA: TGTGCCAGCAGAGCCTGGGGACAGGGTATGGGGACAGATACGCAGTATTTT. It yields the protein CASRAWGQGMGTDTQYF.

The chain joins TRBV4-3 to TRBJ2-1, with TRBD2 matching over 9 bases. Trimming at V came to 0 bases and at J to 9 bases, leaving 6 bases not matched to a gene. Germline CDR1 is LGHNA and CDR2 is YSLEER. CDR3 length equals 15 residues. The CDR3 spells CASSQDPSGTIEQFF. CDR3 coding DNA: TGCGCCAGCAGCCAAGACCCTAGCGGGACTATTGAGCAGTTCTTC.

At least ten counts were recorded for this clonotype. The chain uses TRBV12-3 or TRBV12-4 and TRBJ1-1, with a tentative D call TRBD1 (6 bases). This CDR3 has 15 residues. V dropped 2 bases and J dropped 10 bases, with 20 bases sitting between them. CDR3 sequence: CASSLMGHSLGGAFF. The CDR3 DNA is TGTGCCAGCAGTTTAATGGGACACTCTCTAGGAGGAGCTTTCTTT.

The chain combines TRBV18 with TRBJ2-2; no reliable D call. Germline lookup yields CDR1 KGHSH and CDR2 LQKENI. Trimming took 6 bases from V and 4 from J, leaving 9 bases between them. This CDR3 has 13 amino acids. The CDR3 DNA reads as TGTGCCAGCTCCCCTCCGCGCACCGGGGAGCTGTTTTTT. As protein: CASSPPRTGELFF.

The chain couples TRBV29-1 to TRBJ2-1, with 8 bases matching TRBD2. CDR1 and CDR2 from the germline V gene are SQVTM and ANQGSEA. V lost 7 bases to trimming and J lost 5 bases; unmatched junction nucleotides: 7. CDR3 length equals 13 residues. The CDR3 DNA reads as TGCAGCGGACACGGGACTAGGGACAATGAGCAGTTCTTC. Protein: CSGHGTRDNEQFF.

This clonotype showed up many times. The CDR3 loop is CASSLGSAFTEQFF. The DNA of the CDR3 is TGTGCCAGCAGTTTGGGTAGCGCCTTCACTGAGCAGTTCTTC. The chain has TRBV12-3 or TRBV12-4 and TRBJ2-1; a possible D gene is TRBD2 (5 bases). The CDR3 covers 14 residues. The ends were cut back, 3 bases at V and 9 bases at J, with 15 bases in the middle.

This clonotype occurred a few times. This rearrangement joins TRBV10-3 to TRBJ2-7; D is ambiguous. This CDR3 is built from 11 residues. The V gene lost 11 bases and the J gene lost 2 bases, with 10 bases spanning the gap. The V gene's germline CDR1 is ENHRY and CDR2 SYGVKD. CDR3 loop: CASAVAYEQYF. CDR3 nucleotide sequence: TGTGCCTCAGCTGTCGCCTACGAGCAGTACTTC.

This clonotype has just a few counts. The chain uses TRBV28 and TRBJ2-1; perhaps TRBD2 as D (6 bases). CDR3 size: 13 residues. Germline CDR1 is MDHEN and CDR2 is SYDVKM. V lost 7 bases to trimming and J lost 9 bases, with 16 bases between them. The CDR3 spells CASKRGGTGEQFF. CDR3 coding DNA: TGTGCCAGCAAAAGGGGAGGTACGGGTGAGCAGTTCTTC. The variable domain in full, completed from reference TRBV28 and TRBJ2-1, reads DVKVTQSSRYLVKRTGEKVFLECVQDMDHENMFWYRQDPGLGLRLIYFSYDVKMKEKGDIPEGYSVSREKKERFSLILESASTNQTSMYLCASKRGGTGEQFFGPGTRLTVL.

V and J are TRBV19 and TRBJ2-1; D might be TRBD1 (6 bases). This CDR3 region has 17 residues. Germline V gene sequence: CDR1 LNHDA, CDR2 SQIVND (reference sequence). V was trimmed by 2 bases and J by 1 base, leaving 15 bases between them. CDR3 sequence reads: CASSIPDRFSSYNEQFF. In nucleotides, the CDR3 is TGTGCCAGTAGTATACCCGACAGGTTTAGTTCCTACAATGAGCAGTTCTTC. Full variable domain (outside the CDR3, taken from reference TRBV19 and TRBJ2-1): DGGITQSPKYLFRKEGQNVTLSCEQNLNHDAMYWYRQDPGQGLRLIYYSQIVNDFQKGDIAEGYSVSREKKESFPLTVTSAQKNPTAFYLCASSIPDRFSSYNEQFFGPGTRLTVL.

This clonotype was counted many times. V usage is TRBV9 and J usage is TRBJ2-5; D ambiguous. The CDR3 is 14 amino acids. The germline V gene has CDR1 SGDLS and CDR2 YYNGEE. Deletions cut 0 bases from V and 1 base from J, with 7 bases between. CDR3: CASSVANSQETQYF. In DNA, the CDR3 is TGTGCCAGCAGCGTAGCTAACAGCCAAGAGACCCAGTACTTC.

The J gene is TRBJ2-7, the V gene TRBV29-1, with a weak D call TRBD2 (6 bases). The CDR3 contains 14 residues. The V end was cut by 3 bases, the J end by 2 bases, with 14 bases between. CDR1 and CDR2 from the germline V gene are SQVTM and ANQGSEA. CDR3 nucleotide sequence: TGCAGCGTTGATGGGGGGTATGGGGCCTACGAGCAGTACTTC. The encoded protein is CSVDGGYGAYEQYF.

This clonotype was seen many times. This sequence joins TRBV6-4 and TRBJ2-7; D is perhaps TRBD2 (6 bases). V lost 0 bases to trimming and J lost 7 bases, with 10 bases between them. Germline CDR1 and CDR2: MRHNA and SNTAGT. The CDR3 consists of 13 residues. The CDR3 loop reads CASSDSSRGEQYF. The CDR3 nucleotides are TGTGCCAGCAGTGACTCGTCCCGGGGGGAGCAGTACTTC.

This chain links TRBV5-1 with TRBJ2-6; a possible D gene is TRBD2 (5 bases). The germline gives CDR1 SGHRS, CDR2 YFSETQ. V lost 1 base, J lost 2 bases, and 16 bases lay in between. This CDR3 spans 18 amino acids. The CDR3 sequence: CASSLTEGVPPGANVLTF. In DNA form, the CDR3 reads TGCGCCAGCAGCTTGACCGAGGGAGTGCCCCCTGGGGCCAACGTCCTGACTTTC.